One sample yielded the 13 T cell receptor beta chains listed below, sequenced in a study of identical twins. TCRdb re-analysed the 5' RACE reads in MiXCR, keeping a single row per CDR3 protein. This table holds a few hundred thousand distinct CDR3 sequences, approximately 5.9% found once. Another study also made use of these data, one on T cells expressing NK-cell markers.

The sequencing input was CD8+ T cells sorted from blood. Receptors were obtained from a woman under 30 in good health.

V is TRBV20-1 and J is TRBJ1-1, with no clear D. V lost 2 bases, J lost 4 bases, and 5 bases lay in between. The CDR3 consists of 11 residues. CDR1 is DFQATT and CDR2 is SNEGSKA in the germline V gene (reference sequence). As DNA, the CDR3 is TGCAGTGCTAGAATGGGCACTGAAGCTTTCTTT. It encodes CSARMGTEAFF.

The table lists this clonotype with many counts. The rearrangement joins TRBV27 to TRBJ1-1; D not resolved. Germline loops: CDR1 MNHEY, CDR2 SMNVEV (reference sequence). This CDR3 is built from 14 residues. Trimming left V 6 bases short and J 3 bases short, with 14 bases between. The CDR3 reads CASSPAAAYTEAFF. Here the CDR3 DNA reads TGTGCCAGCAGCCCCGCAGCAGCGTACACTGAAGCTTTCTTT.

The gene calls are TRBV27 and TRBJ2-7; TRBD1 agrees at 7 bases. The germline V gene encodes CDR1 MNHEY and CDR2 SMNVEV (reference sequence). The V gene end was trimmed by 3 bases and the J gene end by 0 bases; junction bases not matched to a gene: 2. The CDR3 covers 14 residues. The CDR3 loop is CASSLGQYSYEQYF. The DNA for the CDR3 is TGTGCCAGCAGTTTGGGACAGTACTCCTACGAGCAGTACTTC.

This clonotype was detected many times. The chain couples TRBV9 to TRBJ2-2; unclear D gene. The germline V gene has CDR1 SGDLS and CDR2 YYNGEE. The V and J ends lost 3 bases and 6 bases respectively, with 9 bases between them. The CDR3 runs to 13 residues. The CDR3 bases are TGTGCCAGCAGCGGTGAAGACCCCGGGGAGCTGTTTTTT. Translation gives CASSGEDPGELFF.

The CDR3: CAWHPGLGLGNEQFF. The CDR3 coding sequence is TGTGCCTGGCATCCGGGACTAGGTTTAGGCAATGAGCAGTTCTTC. This rearrangement joins TRBV30 to TRBJ2-1; the match to TRBD2 covers 8 bases. This CDR3 is 15 amino acids long. V shed 5 bases and J 6 bases; nucleotides not matched to a gene: 12. CDR1 GTSNPN and CDR2 SVGIG come from the germline V gene (reference sequence).

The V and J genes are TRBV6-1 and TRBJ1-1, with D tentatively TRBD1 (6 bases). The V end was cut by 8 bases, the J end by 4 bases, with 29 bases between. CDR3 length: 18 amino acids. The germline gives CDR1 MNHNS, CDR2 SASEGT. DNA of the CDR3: TGTGCCAGCTTCGGAGAATGGCGGGGGCGCGTAGTTCTCACTGAAGCTTTCTTT. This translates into CASFGEWRGRVVLTEAFF.

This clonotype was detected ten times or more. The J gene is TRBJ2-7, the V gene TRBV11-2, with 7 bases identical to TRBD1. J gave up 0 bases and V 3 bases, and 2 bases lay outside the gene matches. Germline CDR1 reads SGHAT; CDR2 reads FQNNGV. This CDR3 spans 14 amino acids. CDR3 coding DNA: TGTGCCAGCAGCTTGACAGGGATCTCCTACGAGCAGTACTTC. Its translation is CASSLTGISYEQYF. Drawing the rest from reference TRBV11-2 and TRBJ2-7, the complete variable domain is EAGVAQSPRYKIIEKRQSVAFWCNPISGHATLYWYQQILGQGPKLLIQFQNNGVVDDSQLPKDRFSAERLKGVDSTLKIQPAKLEDSAVYLCASSLTGISYEQYFGPGTRLTVT.

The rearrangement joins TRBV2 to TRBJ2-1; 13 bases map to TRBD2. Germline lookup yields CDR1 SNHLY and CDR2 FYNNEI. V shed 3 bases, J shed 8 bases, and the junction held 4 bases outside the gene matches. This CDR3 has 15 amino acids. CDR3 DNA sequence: TGTGCCAGCAGTGAGACTAGCGGGAGGTACGATGAGCAGTTCTTC. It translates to CASSETSGRYDEQFF.

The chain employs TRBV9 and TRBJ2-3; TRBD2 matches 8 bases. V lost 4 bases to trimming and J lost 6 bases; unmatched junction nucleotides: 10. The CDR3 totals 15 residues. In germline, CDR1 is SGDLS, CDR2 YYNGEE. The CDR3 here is CASSPGAGAGDTQYF. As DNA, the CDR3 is TGTGCCAGCAGCCCTGGAGCGGGGGCTGGGGATACGCAGTATTTT.

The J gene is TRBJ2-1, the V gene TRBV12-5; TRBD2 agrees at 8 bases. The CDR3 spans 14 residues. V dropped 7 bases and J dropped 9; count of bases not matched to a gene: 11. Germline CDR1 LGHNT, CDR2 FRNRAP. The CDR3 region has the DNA TGTGCTAGTGAACGGGGGCGGGGGGTTGGTGAGCAGTTCTTC. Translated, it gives CASERGRGVGEQFF.

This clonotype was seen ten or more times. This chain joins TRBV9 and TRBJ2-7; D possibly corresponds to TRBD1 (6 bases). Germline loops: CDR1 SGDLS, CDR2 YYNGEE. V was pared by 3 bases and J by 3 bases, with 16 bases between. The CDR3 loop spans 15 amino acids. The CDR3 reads CASSEQGTGDYEQYF. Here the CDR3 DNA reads TGTGCCAGCAGCGAACAGGGTACCGGAGACTACGAGCAGTACTTC.

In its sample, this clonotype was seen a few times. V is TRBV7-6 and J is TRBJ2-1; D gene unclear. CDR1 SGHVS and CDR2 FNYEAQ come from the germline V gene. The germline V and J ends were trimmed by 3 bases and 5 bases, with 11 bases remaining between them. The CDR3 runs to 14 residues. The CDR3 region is CASSFSQRHNEQFF. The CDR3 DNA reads TGTGCCAGCAGCTTCAGCCAAAGGCACAATGAGCAGTTCTTC. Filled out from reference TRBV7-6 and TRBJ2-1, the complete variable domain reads GAGVSQSPRYKVTKRGQDVALRCDPISGHVSLYWYRQALGQGPEFLTYFNYEAQQDKSGLPNDRFSAERPEGSISTLTIQRTEQRDSAMYRCASSFSQRHNEQFFGPGTRLTVL.

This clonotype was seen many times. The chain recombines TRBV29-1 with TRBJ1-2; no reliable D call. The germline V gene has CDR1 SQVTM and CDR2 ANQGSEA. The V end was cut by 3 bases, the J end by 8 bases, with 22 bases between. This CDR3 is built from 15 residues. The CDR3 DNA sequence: TGCAGCGTTGAGATCCCGGAATGGGGATTCGGGGGCTACACCTTC. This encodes CSVEIPEWGFGGYTF.